Here is one TCR beta chain with its context. Its antigen remains undetermined. The record has no base qualities; no much larger clone is one base away. Compared with germline, V lacks 1 base and J lacks 8 bases; bases without a gene match: 11. Spanning cysteine to phenylalanine, the CDR3 consists of 16 amino acids. CDR3 DNA only is kept here, 48 bases in frame from base 1. CDR1 and CDR2 are read off the germline V gene (reference sequence) as LNHNV and YYDKDF. These data belong to a study of T-cell memory formation after mild COVID-19 (dated by TCRdb to about 2021). General notes on the study: Most TCR sequence clusters were specific to one of the two donors. Longitudinal TCRalpha and TCRbeta repertoire sequencing tracked T-cell clones expanding and contracting after mild COVID-19 in two donors. The cohort was made up of two young adult volunteers, one female and one male, who were previously healthy. Overall study results and their limits: Contracting CD4+ clones turned up mainly in the CM and EM memory subsets, whereas EMRA was where CD8+ clones were enriched. From day 15 to 85, contracting clones showed balanced CD4/CD8 phenotypes, whereas a second wave of clones that expanded from day 15 to 37 leaned towards CD4+. The study covered only a couple of mild cases, and larger cohorts including severe cases with pre-infection samples were considered necessary. The detection of some responding clones in pre-infection memory suggests that pre-existing cross-reactive memory T cells joined the SARS-CoV-2 response. The second-wave clones that peaked on day 37 were not confirmed to be SARS-CoV-2 specific.

PBMCs were isolated by Ficoll-Paque density gradient centrifugation. Sequencing was performed on an Illumina NovaSeq 6000. cDNA libraries for TCRalpha and TCRbeta were prepared by 5'RACE using constant-segment primers, with sample barcodes and unique molecular identifiers added. RNA was extracted from every sample with Trizol reagent. The libraries were amplified in two PCR steps, and the second step added a second sample barcode and Illumina TruSeq adapters. The libraries were sequenced on an Illumina NovaSeq using 2 x 150 bp paired-end reads. As for how the authors treated the data: With migec v1.2.7, reads were demultiplexed and then collapsed into UMI-guided consensus sequences. Using mixcr v2.1.11, UMI consensuses were aligned to TRA and TRB V and J templates and then assembled into clonotypes. A clonotype was counted as expanded or contracted only if both edgeR and NoisET called the change significant, with noise models trained on biological replicates. For edgeR calls, the cutoffs were a false discovery rate-adjusted p below 0.01 and a log2 fold-change threshold of 1. PCA with hierarchical clustering of max-normalized trajectories of the 1000 most abundant clonotypes was used as exploratory dynamics analysis. The CD4 or CD8 phenotype of responding clones was assigned using the separately sequenced CD4+ and CD8+ repertoires. TCRdb reprocessed the public reads (quality trimming at Q25 with fastp, clone calling with MiXCR) and kept in-frame beta chains. Each CDR3 protein appears once, grouped with its most common genes and DNA. The V and J calls here are based on TCRdb, not the publication. The sample table contains nearly 350,000 distinct CDR3 sequences; only one count was recorded for around 13% of them. About a fifth of the sample goes to the ten largest clones.

This sequence originates from a man between 18 and 29 years old who had mild COVID-19 (a few samples of this study predate the infection). The sample titles of this study are shuffled in the database, so cell type and time point are left out; the donor was told from shared clones. Material for sequencing was PBMCs or a T cell subset sorted from them (not recorded which). Recombination linked TRBV15 to TRBJ2-3; 8 junctional bases match TRBD2. The bases are TGTGCCACCAGCAGAGGGGGGTTCCTAGCGGGTAGTACGCAGTATTTT. This sequence encodes CATSRGGFLAGSTQYF.